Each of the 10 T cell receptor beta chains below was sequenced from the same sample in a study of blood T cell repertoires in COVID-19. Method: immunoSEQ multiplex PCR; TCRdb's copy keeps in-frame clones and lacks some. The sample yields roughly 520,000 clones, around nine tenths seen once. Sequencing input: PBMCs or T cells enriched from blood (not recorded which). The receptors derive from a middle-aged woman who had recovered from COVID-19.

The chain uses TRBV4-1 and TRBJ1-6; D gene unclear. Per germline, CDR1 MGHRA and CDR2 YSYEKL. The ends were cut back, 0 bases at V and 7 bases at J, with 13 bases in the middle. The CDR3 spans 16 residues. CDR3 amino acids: CASSQDRGGRNSPLHF. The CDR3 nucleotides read TGCGCCAGCAGCCAAGATCGGGGAGGGAGAAATTCACCCCTCCACTTT.

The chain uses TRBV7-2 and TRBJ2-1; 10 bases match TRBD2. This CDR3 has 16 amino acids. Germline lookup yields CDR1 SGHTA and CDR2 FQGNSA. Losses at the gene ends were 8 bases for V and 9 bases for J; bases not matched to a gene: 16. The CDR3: CASGPAGSGRRGEQFF. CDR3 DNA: TGTGCCAGCGGCCCCGCGGGTAGCGGGAGGCGTGGTGAGCAGTTCTTC.

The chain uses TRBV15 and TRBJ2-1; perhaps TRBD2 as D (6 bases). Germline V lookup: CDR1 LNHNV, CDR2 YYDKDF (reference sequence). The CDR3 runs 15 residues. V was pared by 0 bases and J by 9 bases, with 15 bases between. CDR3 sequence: CATSRDPQLAVEQFF. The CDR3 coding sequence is TGTGCCACCAGCAGAGATCCCCAACTAGCCGTTGAGCAGTTCTTC.

The CDR3 DNA follows: TGTGCCAGTAGGTTAAGGACAGGGCCTGACACTGAAGCTTTCTTT. Protein sequence: CASRLRTGPDTEAFF. This chain uses TRBV19 with TRBJ1-1, with TRBD1 identical over 8 bases. CDR1 and CDR2 (germline): LNHDA, SQIVND (reference sequence). This CDR3 has 15 residues. V lost 6 bases and J lost 3; bases outside the gene matches: 9.

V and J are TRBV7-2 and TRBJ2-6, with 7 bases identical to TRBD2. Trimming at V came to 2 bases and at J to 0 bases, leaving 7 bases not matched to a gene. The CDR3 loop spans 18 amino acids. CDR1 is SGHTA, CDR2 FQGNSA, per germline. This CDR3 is CASSLLGGKSSGANVLTF. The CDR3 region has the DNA TGTGCCAGCAGCTTATTGGGGGGGAAGAGCTCTGGGGCCAACGTCCTGACTTTC.

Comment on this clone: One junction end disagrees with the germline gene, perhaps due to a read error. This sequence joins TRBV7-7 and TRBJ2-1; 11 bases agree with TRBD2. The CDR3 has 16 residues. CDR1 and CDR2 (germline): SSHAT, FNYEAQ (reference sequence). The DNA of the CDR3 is TGTGCTAGCAGCTCCTATCCTAGCGGGAGGCCCCATGAGCAGTTCTTC. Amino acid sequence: CASSSYPSGRPHEQFF.

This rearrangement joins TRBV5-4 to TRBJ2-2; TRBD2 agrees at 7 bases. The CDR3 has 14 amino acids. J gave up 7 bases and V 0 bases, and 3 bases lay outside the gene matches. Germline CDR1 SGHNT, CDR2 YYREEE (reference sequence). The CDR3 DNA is TGTGCCAGCAGCTTGGGAGCGGGGAACGGGGAGCTGTTTTTT. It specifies CASSLGAGNGELFF.

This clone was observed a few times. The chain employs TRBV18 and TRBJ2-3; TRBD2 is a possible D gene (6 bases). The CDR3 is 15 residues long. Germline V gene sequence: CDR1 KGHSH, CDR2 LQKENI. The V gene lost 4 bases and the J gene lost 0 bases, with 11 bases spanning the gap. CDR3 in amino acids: CASSLLAVSTDTQYF. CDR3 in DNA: TGTGCCAGCTCACTCTTAGCGGTTAGCACAGATACGCAGTATTTT. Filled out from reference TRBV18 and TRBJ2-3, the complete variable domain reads NAGVMQNPRHLVRRRGQEARLRCSPMKGHSHVYWYRQLPEEGLKFMVYLQKENIIDESGMPKERFSAEFPKEGPSILRIQQVVRGDSAAYFCASSLLAVSTDTQYFGPGTRLTVL.

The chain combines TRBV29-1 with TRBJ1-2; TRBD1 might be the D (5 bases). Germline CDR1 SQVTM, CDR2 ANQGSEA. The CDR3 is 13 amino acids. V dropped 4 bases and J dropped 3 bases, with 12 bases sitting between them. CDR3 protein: CSVVGGGDYGYTF. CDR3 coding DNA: TGCAGCGTTGTTGGCGGGGGGGACTATGGCTACACCTTC. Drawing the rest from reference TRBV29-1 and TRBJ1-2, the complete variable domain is SAVISQKPSRDICQRGTSLTIQCQVDSQVTMMFWYRQQPGQSLTLIATANQGSEATYESGFVIDKFPISRPNLTFSTLTVSNMSPEDSSIYLCSVVGGGDYGYTFGSGTRLTVV.

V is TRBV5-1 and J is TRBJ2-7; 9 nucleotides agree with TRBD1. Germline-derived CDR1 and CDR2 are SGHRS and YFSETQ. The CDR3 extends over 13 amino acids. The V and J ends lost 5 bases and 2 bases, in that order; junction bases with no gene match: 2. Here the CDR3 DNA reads TGCGCCAGCAGGAGACAGGGGGCCTACGAGCAGTACTTC. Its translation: CASRRQGAYEQYF.